This TCR beta chain was observed in a study of vaccination effects on CD4 cells after COVID-19. The study, taken as a whole, reports: Early timepoints after infection were absent, and convalescent patients were few in the study.

A note on this clone: The antigen remains unidentified.

TCRdb's copy holds only in-frame clones and misses some; the assay was immunoSEQ multiplex PCR. The sample holds tens of thousands of clones; 65% to 85% are singletons and the top ten take about 4.7%. CDR3 size: 14 residues. With 2 bases clipped from V and 5 bases from J, the junction kept 3 bases outside the gene matches. CDR1 and CDR2 from the germline V gene are ENHRY and SYGVKD. Within the ViraFEST assay, antigen-specific CD4+ T cells underwent expansion with viral peptide pools prior to sequencing. Following culture for around 10 days, CD4+ T cells were isolated. Documented for the person is a PCR-confirmed SARS-CoV-2 infection occurring between March and December 2020.

The sequences come from CD4+ T cells from PBMCs cultured with HIV peptides, collected before COVID-19 vaccination. Subset meaning: HIV-1 Nef peptide pool negative control/reference culture. The TCR sequence derives from a human donor who had a prior SARS-CoV-2 infection. The rearrangement links TRBV10-3 to TRBJ2-5, with 9 bases that match TRBD2. CDR3 coding DNA: TGTGCCATCAGTGAGGGTAGCGGGGGTGAGACCCAGTACTTC. It codes for CAISEGSGGETQYF.